This T cell receptor (beta chain) was sequenced for a study of T cell responses to AZD1222 COVID-19 vaccine. General study points: Spike-wide coverage was observed for vaccine-associated CD4 TCRs, with dominant responses at 160-218 and 743-854.

As concerns this clone: Antigen unknown. A far larger clone lies a single base away; this is likely a read error.

This CDR3 is built from 13 residues. V gave up 6 bases and J gave up 0 bases, with 7 bases separating them. Germline V gene sequence: CDR1 MDHEN, CDR2 SYDVKM. Assay used: immunoSEQ multiplex PCR; TCRdb lists only in-frame clones, some missing. The table lists around 180,000 clones, 88% of them singletons. The chain employs TRBV28 and TRBJ2-3; perhaps TRBD2 as D (6 bases). This TCR was recovered from an adult who received the AZD1222 COVID-19 vaccine. The sequences come from peripheral blood, collected 28 days after the second AZD1222 dose. The CDR3 sequence: CASRSGSTDTQYF. DNA of the CDR3: TGTGCCAGCAGAAGCGGGAGCACAGATACGCAGTATTTT.